This TCR beta chain was obtained from a study of CD8+ T cells in alopecia areata. About the research overall: Oral tofacitinib (5 to 10 mg twice daily) was administered to treated patients.

Treatment here: oral pan-JAK inhibitor, 5-10 mg twice daily. This CDR3 comprises 15 residues. The trim removed 3 bases at V and 0 bases at J, leaving 3 bases unmatched. Germline values: CDR1 MNHNS, CDR2 SASEGT. Sequencing used cDNA as its template, made by extracting RNA and reverse transcribing it. Clones were sequenced by immunoSEQ multiplex PCR, and TCRdb holds only the in-frame ones, with some missing. Of roughly 98,000 clones listed, roughly two thirds are singletons. About this clone itself: Its antigen is unidentified.

Study findings and constraints: Sharing of TCRs across patients appeared less clear than in mice, possibly for HLA-related reasons.

The V call is TRBV6-1, the J call TRBJ2-5; 8 bases match TRBD1. The sequences come from CD8+ T cells sorted from blood, collected at week 4, from a patient treated with tofacitinib. This TCR came from a human donor with alopecia areata. In DNA form, the CDR3 reads TGTGCCAGCAGTGACGTGACAGGGGACCAAGAGACCCAGTACTTC. Its protein is CASSDVTGDQETQYF.